The present entry profiles one T cell receptor (beta chain) with its context. Its specificity is not known. RNA in amounts of about 0.5 to 1 ug was reverse transcribed with random hexamers. By means of immunoSEQ multiplex PCR, TCR beta CDR3 spanning 54 Vbeta and 13 Jbeta underwent amplification. TCRdb re-called the immunoSEQ multiplex PCR reads with MiXCR, one entry per CDR3 protein. The sample gives some 110,000 distinct CDR3 sequences, 85% to 95% of which show up once; approximately 0.3% is in the top ten. The data belong to a study of CD8 T cells in Susac syndrome. Study results and caveats: Only a relatively small number of individuals were included in the TCR sequencing and HLA analysis.

FACS was used to enrich TEMRA cells, whereas the CD8+ and CD4+ T cells were obtained by negative isolation. V dropped 1 base and J dropped 8 bases, with 2 bases sitting between them. The CDR3 length is 11 residues. The germline CDR1 and CDR2 sequences are LGHDT and YNNKEL (reference sequence). This receptor was taken from a human donor with multiple sclerosis. The rearrangement links TRBV3-1 to TRBJ2-2; D gene unclear. The sample taken for sequencing was CD8+ T cells from PBMCs. The CDR3 bases are TGTGCCAGCAGCCAAGGAGGGGAGCTGTTTTTT. This translates into CASSQGGELFF.